These 15 T cell receptor beta chains originate from one sample sequenced in a study of cytomegalovirus exposure and HLA in healthy donors. Repertoires were generated with immunoSEQ multiplex PCR, while TCRdb's copy carries only in-frame clones and drops some. This sample has 150,000 to 200,000 clones, with around 86% found just once. The sample consisted of PBMCs. These receptors all stem from a young man in good health and CMV-seropositive.

The rearrangement links TRBV10-3 to TRBJ2-3, with D possibly being TRBD2 (7 bases). Germline lookup yields CDR1 ENHRY and CDR2 SYGVKD. Trimming shortened V by 7 bases and J by 0 bases, and 14 bases separated the two germline ends. This CDR3 is 15 amino acids long. The CDR3 region has the DNA TGTGCCATCAAGAAGGGGGGGCCTAGCACAGATACGCAGTATTTT. Protein: CAIKKGGPSTDTQYF.

V is TRBV5-5 and J is TRBJ2-5, with D maybe TRBD1 (6 bases). In germline, CDR1 is SGHKS, CDR2 YYEKEE (reference sequence). The V and J ends lost 0 bases and 5 bases respectively, with 14 bases between them. This CDR3 has 15 residues. CDR3 sequence (DNA): TGTGCCAGCAGCTTGGCGGCAGGGGATGCGGAGACCCAGTACTTC. Translated: CASSLAAGDAETQYF.

The chain employs TRBV28 and TRBJ2-7; 7 nucleotides agree with TRBD2. There are 14 residues in the CDR3. CDR1 and CDR2 from the germline V gene are MDHEN and SYDVKM. Trimming cost V 6 bases and J 4 bases; bases outside gene matches: 9. The CDR3 bases are TGTGCCAGCAGGAGACTAGCCGGGTGGTACGAGCAGTACTTC. Its translation: CASRRLAGWYEQYF.

The chain joins TRBV7-2 to TRBJ2-1; perhaps TRBD2 as D (6 bases). V was clipped by 1 base and J by 15 bases, with 10 bases between them. From germline, CDR1 is SGHTA and CDR2 FQGNSA. This CDR3 is 11 amino acids long. The CDR3 sequence is CASSLGGERFF. The CDR3, as DNA: TGTGCCAGCAGCTTAGGGGGGGAAAGGTTCTTC.

As for this clone: The sample has other DNA sequences that encode this CDR3 too. J is TRBJ2-7 and V is TRBV27; unclear D gene. The CDR3 has 14 residues. Deletions cut 3 bases from V and 0 bases from J, with 9 bases between. Germline assignment: CDR1 MNHEY and CDR2 SMNVEV (reference sequence). In DNA form, the CDR3 reads TGTGCCAGCAGTTTGTCTAGGAGCTCCTACGAGCAGTACTTC. The encoded protein is CASSLSRSSYEQYF.

The chain carries TRBV5-6 and TRBJ1-5; D not certain. V lost 0 bases and J 4 bases, leaving 8 bases between the germline ends. Per the germline V gene, CDR1 is SGHDT and CDR2 is YYEEEE. The CDR3 extends over 14 amino acids. The CDR3 sequence is CASSLAFGNQPQHF. In DNA form, the CDR3 reads TGTGCCAGCAGCTTGGCCTTCGGGAATCAGCCCCAGCATTTT.

V usage is TRBV30 and J usage is TRBJ1-2; 7 bases map to TRBD1. Germline loops: CDR1 GTSNPN, CDR2 SVGIG (reference sequence). V trimming: 4 bases; J trimming: 6 bases; junction bases outside the gene matches: 8. The CDR3 extends over 13 amino acids. CDR3 region: CAWTGGLYDGYTF. The DNA for the CDR3 is TGTGCCTGGACAGGGGGGTTATATGATGGCTACACCTTC.

CDR3 coding DNA: TGCGCCAGCAGCACGGGGGCTAGCGGGGCAGATACGCAGTATTTT. Translation: CASSTGASGADTQYF. The rearrangement links TRBV5-1 to TRBJ2-3, with 9 bases matching TRBD2. Unmatched junction bases numbered 7, after V lost 4 bases and J lost 4 bases. The CDR3 spans 15 residues. Per the germline V gene, CDR1 is SGHRS and CDR2 is YFSETQ.

The chain is built from TRBV27 and TRBJ2-1; a weak D match, TRBD1 (6 bases). The CDR3 extends over 14 amino acids. V was clipped by 5 bases and J by 7 bases, with 15 bases between them. Germline CDR1 reads MNHEY; CDR2 reads SMNVEV (reference sequence). The CDR3 DNA sequence: TGTGCCAGCAGTACAAATCAGGGGCGGAATGAGCAGTTCTTC. It translates to CASSTNQGRNEQFF.

The J gene is TRBJ1-5, the V gene TRBV18; unclear D gene. V was clipped by 2 bases and J by 7 bases, with 9 bases between them. This CDR3 is 13 amino acids long. The germline gives CDR1 KGHSH, CDR2 LQKENI. In DNA form, the CDR3 reads TGTGCCAGCTCACCAGGGAGGGAGCAGCCCCAGCATTTT. Translated, it gives CASSPGREQPQHF.

This clone has only a few counts. The chain recombines TRBV19 with TRBJ2-7, with D perhaps matching TRBD2 (6 bases). This CDR3 is 15 amino acids long. Germline V lookup: CDR1 LNHDA, CDR2 SQIVND (reference sequence). The V end was cut by 1 base, the J end by 5 bases, with 15 bases between. The CDR3 loop is CASSIAGTLRHEQYF. The CDR3 bases are TGTGCCAGTAGTATAGCGGGGACTCTAAGGCACGAGCAGTACTTC.

This rearrangement joins TRBV4-1 to TRBJ1-1; D is perhaps TRBD1 (5 bases). This CDR3 is built from 14 residues. Germline V lookup: CDR1 MGHRA, CDR2 YSYEKL. Trimming cost V 4 bases and J 1 base, with 10 bases left between them. DNA for the CDR3: TGCGCCAGCAGCCCTACCCAGGGGAACACTGAAGCTTTCTTT. This translates into CASSPTQGNTEAFF.

The rearrangement links TRBV29-1 to TRBJ2-1, with D possibly TRBD1 on 7 matching bases. The CDR3 contains 12 residues. V was clipped by 4 bases and J by 11 bases, with 15 bases between them. Germline-derived CDR1 and CDR2 are SQVTM and ANQGSEA. The CDR3 sequence is CSVVARGVKQFF. The CDR3 DNA reads as TGCAGCGTTGTCGCCAGGGGGGTGAAGCAGTTCTTC.

This clone was counted only a few times. CDR3 bases: TGTGCCAGCAGCACTACAGGGGATGGCAAAAACATTCAGTACTTC. As protein: CASSTTGDGKNIQYF. The chain is built from TRBV7-3 and TRBJ2-4, with TRBD1 matching over 7 bases. V was clipped by 5 bases and J by 3 bases; unmatched bases: 7. This CDR3 comprises 15 residues. Germline V CDR1 and CDR2: SGHTA, FQGTGA. Combining the CDR3 with reference TRBV7-3 and TRBJ2-4 gives the whole variable domain GAGVSQTPSNKVTEKGKYVELRCDPISGHTALYWYRQSLGQGPEFLIYFQGTGAADDSGLPNDRFFAVRPEGSVSTLKIQRTERGDSAVYLCASSTTGDGKNIQYFGAGTRLSVL.

This chain connects TRBV7-9 to TRBJ1-1; D is unclear. CDR1 and CDR2 (germline): SEHNR, FQNEAQ (reference sequence). Trimming removed 5 bases at V and 1 base at J, with 11 bases between. The CDR3 consists of 14 residues. CDR3 amino acids: CASSETRENTEAFF. The CDR3 coding sequence is TGTGCCAGCAGCGAGACAAGAGAGAACACTGAAGCTTTCTTT. Looking up the rest from reference TRBV7-9 and TRBJ1-1 gives the full variable domain: DTGVSQNPRHKITKRGQNVTFRCDPISEHNRLYWYRQTLGQGPEFLTYFQNEAQLEKSRLLSDRFSAERPKGSFSTLEIQRTEQGDSAMYLCASSETRENTEAFFGQGTRLTVV.